The rows below give T cell receptor beta chains drawn from one sample of a study of beta chain features in type 1 diabetes. Profiling relied on immunoSEQ multiplex PCR, and the TCRdb table lists in-frame clones only, not all of them. The data contain about 160,000 clones, roughly 8% of them seen just once; the ten biggest clones take up 0.5%. Sequencing used central memory CD4+ T cells from blood. The origin of the receptors is a man aged 18 to 30 with type 1 diabetes. CDR3s leave out the opening cysteine and the closing phenylalanine or tryptophan. Only some rows state a clone size, as once, few, many or a class for expanded clones.

CDR3aa	v_gene	abundance	j_gene
ASSYSAGSRNEQF	TRBV6-6	many	TRBJ2-1
AWYVGGSAEGSGANVLT	TRBV30	few	TRBJ2-6
SASSSYEQY	TRBV20-1	.	TRBJ2-7
ATSLVREGTQY	TRBV15	.	TRBJ2-3
ASRPPGGALSDEQF	TRBV19	.	TRBJ2-1
ASGSGLAGAEQF	TRBV6-5	.	TRBJ2-1
ASSEGTRGYEQF	TRBV10-1	.	TRBJ2-1
ASSRTSGIFNEQF	TRBV5-1	few	TRBJ2-1
ASSRTMTGRGELF	TRBV5-4	few	TRBJ2-2
ASSLGTGTYIQY	TRBV7-9	few	TRBJ2-4
ASSLDLVGYT	TRBV5-4	many	TRBJ1-2
ASSLVAKRSTGELF	TRBV5-6	few	TRBJ2-2
ASSENRQGVNTIY	TRBV25-1	.	TRBJ1-3
AWRPDLATGELF	TRBV30	few	TRBJ2-2
ASSRQGGGTQY	TRBV28	few	TRBJ2-5
ASRRPSGTSSYEQY	TRBV28	.	TRBJ2-7
ASSQGGGRETQY	TRBV7-2	few	TRBJ2-5
ASSTGQGLTGELF	TRBV5-1	.	TRBJ2-2
ASSLGDGSYEQY	TRBV5-1	.	TRBJ2-7
ASSGQSSYNEQF	TRBV6-6	.	TRBJ2-1
ASTLEAGQGAREQY	TRBV4-1	.	TRBJ2-7
ASKAGYLEDTQY	TRBV7-2	.	TRBJ2-3
SVASTGNTEAF	TRBV29-1	many	TRBJ1-1
ASSLAVPSGRGNEQF	TRBV5-1	few	TRBJ2-1
ASSLETGGEQY	TRBV9	once	TRBJ2-7
ASSELKGSVGEQY	TRBV2	.	TRBJ2-7
ASSEGAGGPGTDTQY	TRBV2	few	TRBJ2-3
ASQDQGDTEAF	TRBV19	few	TRBJ1-1
ASSVVPGQGNEKLF	TRBV5-6	few	TRBJ1-4
ASSLAGTSTDTQY	TRBV6-6	.	TRBJ2-3
ASSLVQGREKLF	TRBV5-6	.	TRBJ1-4
ASSSGGTDYGYT	TRBV6-5	few	TRBJ1-2
ASSLGGLGTEAF	TRBV5-1	few	TRBJ1-1
ASRSGTGGYGYT	TRBV5-1	many	TRBJ1-2
ASTSEIGLNYEQY	TRBV5-1	.	TRBJ2-7
ATSRAGQGFGYT	TRBV15	.	TRBJ1-2
ASSFGLHNNEQF	TRBV5-6	few	TRBJ2-1
ASSTAAGGYT	TRBV6-5	.	TRBJ1-2
ASSLDFQGGTQY	TRBV7-2	few	TRBJ2-3
ASGQAQETQY	TRBV5-1	few	TRBJ2-5
ASSFGLGDYGYT	TRBV7-8	.	TRBJ1-2
ASSRLQGTRPYNEQF	TRBV4-1	.	TRBJ2-1
ASSPSSSYGYT	TRBV27	.	TRBJ1-2
ASRGGDEQF	TRBV7-9	few	TRBJ2-1
ASSQEVGAGDQPQH	TRBV4-3	.	TRBJ1-5
ASSPRAPGQGANEQF	TRBV7-9	.	TRBJ2-1
ASRIRQGARETQY	TRBV2	.	TRBJ2-5
ASRFQGDTQY	TRBV25-1	.	TRBJ2-3
ASSLDSRSGRVEQY	TRBV7-2	few	TRBJ2-7
ASSRREGGETQY	TRBV19	few	TRBJ2-5
ATIAGAVNEQF	TRBV28	few	TRBJ2-1
ASSPNRQGLTAF	TRBV7-2	few	TRBJ1-1
ASSFRQGRRNEQF	TRBV7-9	.	TRBJ2-1
ASSLFDRVNTEAF	TRBV5-6	.	TRBJ1-1